This entry features one T cell receptor beta chain sequence. The protocol was immunoSEQ multiplex PCR, while the TCRdb copy is restricted to in-frame clones and leaves out a portion. Among some 250,000 clones listed, around 79% were seen once. The entry originates in a study of control samples from healthy donors and cancer patients. The CDR3 has 13 residues. V was pared by 1 base and J by 5 bases, with 6 bases between. The germline V gene encodes CDR1 LGHDT and CDR2 YNNKEL (reference sequence). The sample comprised PBMCs. The chain combines TRBV3-1 (or the pseudogene TRBV3-2) with TRBJ2-1; D call uncertain. This receptor was taken from a woman in her sixties or seventies with lung cancer. This CDR3 is CASSQGQNNEQFF. The CDR3 DNA follows: TGTGCCAGCAGCCAAGGCCAGAACAATGAGCAGTTCTTC.